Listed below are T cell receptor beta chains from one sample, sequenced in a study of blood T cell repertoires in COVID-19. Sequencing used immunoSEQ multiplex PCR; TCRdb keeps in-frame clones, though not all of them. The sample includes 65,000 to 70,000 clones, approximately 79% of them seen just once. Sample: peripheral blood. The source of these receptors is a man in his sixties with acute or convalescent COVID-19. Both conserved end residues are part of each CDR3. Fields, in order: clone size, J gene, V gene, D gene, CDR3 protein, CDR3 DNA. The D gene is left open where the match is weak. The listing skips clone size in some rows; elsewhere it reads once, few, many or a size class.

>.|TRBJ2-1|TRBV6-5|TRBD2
CASGGAHEQFF
TGTGCAAGCGGGGGGGCCCATGAGCAGTTCTTC
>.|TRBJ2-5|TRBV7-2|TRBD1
CASSFQGVGETQYF
TGTGCCAGCAGCTTCCAGGGGGTTGGGGAGACCCAGTACTTC
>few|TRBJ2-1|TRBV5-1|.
CASSLEQGSYNEQFF
TGCGCCAGCAGCTTGGAACAGGGTTCCTACAATGAGCAGTTCTTC
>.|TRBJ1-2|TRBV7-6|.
CASSQGGFGYTF
TGTGCCAGCAGCCAAGGAGGGTTTGGCTACACCTTC
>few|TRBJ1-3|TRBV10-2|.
CASSEKRSSGNTIYF
TGCGCCAGCAGTGAAAAGCGGAGCTCTGGAAACACCATATATTTT
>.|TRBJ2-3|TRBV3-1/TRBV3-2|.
CASSQDRGGGATQYF
TGTGCCAGCAGCCAAGATCGAGGAGGGGGCGCTACGCAGTATTTT
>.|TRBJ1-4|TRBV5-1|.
CASREPNEKLFF
TGCGCCAGCAGGGAGCCTAATGAAAAACTGTTTTTT
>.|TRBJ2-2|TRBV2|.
CASSEQGIPNTGELFF
TGTGCCAGCAGTGAACAGGGTATACCGAACACCGGGGAGCTGTTTTTT
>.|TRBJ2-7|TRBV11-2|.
CASTPRGGLEDYEQYF
TGTGCCAGCACTCCTAGGGGGGGGCTCGAGGACTACGAGCAGTACTTC
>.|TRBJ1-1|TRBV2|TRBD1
CASKTGVTTEAFF
TGTGCCAGCAAGACAGGGGTAACCACTGAAGCTTTCTTT
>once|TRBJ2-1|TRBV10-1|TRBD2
CASSEGTILNEQFF
TGCGCCAGCAGTGAAGGGACTATTCTCAATGAGCAGTTCTTC
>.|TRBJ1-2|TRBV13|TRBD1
CASSLEVGQGVNYGYTF
TGTGCCAGCAGCTTAGAAGTAGGTCAGGGGGTAAACTATGGCTACACCTTC
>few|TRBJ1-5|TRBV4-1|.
CASSHPGIDGQPQHF
TGCGCCAGCAGCCACCCGGGGATTGATGGGCAGCCCCAGCATTTT
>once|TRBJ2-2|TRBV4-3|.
CASSQVATGELFF
TGCGCCAGCAGCCAAGTAGCCACCGGGGAGCTGTTTTTT
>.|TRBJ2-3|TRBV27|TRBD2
CASTHLRGGTDTQYF
TGTGCCAGCACTCATTTGCGGGGGGGCACAGATACGCAGTATTTT
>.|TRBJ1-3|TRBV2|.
CASLSSFSGNTIYF
TGTGCCAGCTTATCGTCTTTCTCTGGAAACACCATATATTTT
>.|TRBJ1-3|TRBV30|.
CAWSRGGGGGNTIYF
TGTGCCTGGTCCCGAGGGGGGGGCGGTGGAAACACCATATATTTT
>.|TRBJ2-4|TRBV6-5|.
CASSYSAVLAKNIQYF
TGTGCCAGCAGTTACTCGGCGGTCCTAGCCAAAAACATTCAGTACTTC
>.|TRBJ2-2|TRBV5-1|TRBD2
CASSFLFGTSGLNTGELFF
TGCGCCAGCAGCTTCCTATTCGGGACTAGCGGTTTGAACACCGGGGAGCTGTTTTTT
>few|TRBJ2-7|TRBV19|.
CASSISDSKGYEQYF
TGTGCCAGTAGTATTTCTGACAGCAAAGGGTACGAGCAGTACTTC
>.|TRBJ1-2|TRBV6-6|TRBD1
CASSRTGGVGNYGYTF
TGTGCCAGCAGTCGGACAGGAGGAGTTGGTAACTATGGCTACACCTTC
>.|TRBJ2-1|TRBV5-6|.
CASSSDMSSYNEQFF
TGTGCCAGCAGTTCGGACATGAGCTCCTACAATGAGCAGTTCTTC
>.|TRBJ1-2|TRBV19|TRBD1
CATCRDRNYGYTF
TGTGCCACTTGCCGGGACAGGAACTATGGCTACACCTTC
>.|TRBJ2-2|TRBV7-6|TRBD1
CASSRRTGSITGELFF
TGTGCCAGCAGCCGGCGGACAGGGAGTATCACCGGGGAGCTGTTTTTT
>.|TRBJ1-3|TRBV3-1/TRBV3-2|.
CASSRPPGHKFSSGNTIYF
TGTGCCAGCAGCCGTCCACCAGGGCACAAGTTTTCCTCTGGAAACACCATATATTTT
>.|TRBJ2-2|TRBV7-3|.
CASSLNLRGTGELFF
TGTGCCAGCAGCTTAAACTTGCGGGGCACCGGGGAGCTGTTTTTT
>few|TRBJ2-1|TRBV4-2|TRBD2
CASSPRVGGTNNEQFF
TGTGCCAGCAGCCCTCGTGTTGGGGGGACTAACAATGAGCAGTTCTTC
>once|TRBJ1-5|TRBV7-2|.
CASSFGAVREPQHF
TGTGCCAGCAGCTTTGGTGCAGTCCGGGAGCCCCAGCATTTT
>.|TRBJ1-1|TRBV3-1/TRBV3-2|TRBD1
CASSQVPGQGLNTEAFF
TGTGCCAGCAGCCAAGTCCCAGGACAGGGTTTGAACACTGAAGCTTTCTTT
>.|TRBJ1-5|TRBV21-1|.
CASSKVGWDSLNQPQHF
TGTGCCAGCAGCAAAGTCGGATGGGACAGTCTGAATCAGCCCCAGCATTTT
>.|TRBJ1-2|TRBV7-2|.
CASSLARNYGYTF
TGTGCCAGCAGCTTAGCTCGGAACTATGGCTACACCTTC
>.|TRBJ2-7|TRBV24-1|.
CATSDSYRYEQYF
TGTGCCACCAGTGATTCGTATCGCTACGAGCAGTACTTC
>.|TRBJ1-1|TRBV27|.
CASSSTVANTEAFF
TGTGCCAGCAGTTCGACAGTTGCGAACACTGAAGCTTTCTTT
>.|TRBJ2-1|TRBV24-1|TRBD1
CATSDSPGQGSNEQFF
TGTGCCACCAGTGATTCACCGGGACAGGGGTCCAATGAGCAGTTCTTC
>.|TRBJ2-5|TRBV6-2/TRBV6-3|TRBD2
CASSYRATTSGGETQYF
TGTGCCAGCAGTTACCGCGCTACGACTAGCGGGGGGGAGACCCAGTACTTC
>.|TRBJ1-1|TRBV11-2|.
CASTPGGALRFTEAFF
TGTGCCAGCACCCCCGGGGGGGCGCTTAGGTTCACTGAAGCTTTCTTT
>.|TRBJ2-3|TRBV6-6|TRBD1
CASTTQTGGATDTQYF
TGTGCCAGCACTACTCAAACAGGGGGCGCGACAGATACGCAGTATTTT
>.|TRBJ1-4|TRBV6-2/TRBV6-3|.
CASRYMGAGNEKLFF
TGTGCCAGCCGTTACATGGGGGCAGGGAATGAAAAACTGTTTTTT
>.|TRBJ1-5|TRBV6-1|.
CASSERAGDQPQHF
TGTGCCAGCAGTGAAAGGGCAGGGGACCAGCCCCAGCATTTT
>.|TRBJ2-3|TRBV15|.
CATSRERQSTDTQYF
TGTGCCACCAGCAGAGAACGCCAGTCCACAGATACGCAGTATTTT
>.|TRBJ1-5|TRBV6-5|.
CASSYSSASNQPQHF
TGTGCCAGCAGTTACTCGTCAGCGTCCAATCAGCCCCAGCATTTT
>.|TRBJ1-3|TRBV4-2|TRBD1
CASRLGRSTGAGNTIYF
TGTGCCAGCAGGCTCGGACGGAGTACAGGGGCTGGAAACACCATATATTTT
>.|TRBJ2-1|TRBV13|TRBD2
CASSLATSGSGNEQFF
TGTGCCAGCAGCTTAGCCACTAGCGGAAGTGGGAATGAGCAGTTCTTC
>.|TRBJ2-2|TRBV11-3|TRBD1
CASNNRGETGELFF
TGTGCCAGCAACAACAGGGGCGAGACCGGGGAGCTGTTTTTT
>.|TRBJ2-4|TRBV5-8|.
CASSLAPLPKNIQYF
TGTGCCAGCAGCTTGGCCCCCCTACCCAAAAACATTCAGTACTTC
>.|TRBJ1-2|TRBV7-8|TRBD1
CASSNDRASGYTF
TGTGCCAGCAGCAACGACAGGGCGTCCGGCTACACCTTC
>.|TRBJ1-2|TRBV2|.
CASSEETRFGYTF
TGTGCCAGCAGTGAGGAGACTCGGTTTGGCTACACCTTC
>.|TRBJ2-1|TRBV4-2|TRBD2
CASSQGTSGYNEQFF
TGTGCCAGCAGCCAAGGAACTAGCGGGTACAATGAGCAGTTCTTC
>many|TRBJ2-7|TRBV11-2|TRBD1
CASSPINHRGSYEQYF
TGTGCCAGCAGCCCTATCAATCACAGGGGCTCCTACGAGCAGTACTTC
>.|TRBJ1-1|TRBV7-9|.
CASSLGAGTRRDNTEAFF
TGTGCCAGCAGCTTGGGAGCGGGGACAAGGCGGGATAACACTGAAGCTTTCTTT
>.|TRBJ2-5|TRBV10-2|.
CASSGEAGGEETQYF
TGCGCCAGCAGTGGTGAAGCGGGTGGGGAAGAGACCCAGTACTTC
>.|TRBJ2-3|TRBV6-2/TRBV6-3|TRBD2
CASSPDLLGGATDTQYF
TGTGCCAGCAGCCCTGACCTACTCGGGGGGGCCACAGATACGCAGTATTTT
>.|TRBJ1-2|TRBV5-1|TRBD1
CASSLKAGTGNYGYTF
TGCGCCAGCAGCTTGAAGGCTGGGACAGGGAACTATGGCTACACCTTC
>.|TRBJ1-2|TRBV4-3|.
CASSQRGSYGYTF
TGCGCCAGCAGCCAGAGGGGGAGCTATGGCTACACCTTC
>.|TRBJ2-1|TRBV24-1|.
CATSTGGYNEQFF
TGTGCCACCAGTACAGGTGGCTACAATGAGCAGTTCTTC
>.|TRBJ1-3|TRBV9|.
CASGVNRAGNTIYF
TGTGCCAGCGGGGTCAACAGGGCTGGAAACACCATATATTTT